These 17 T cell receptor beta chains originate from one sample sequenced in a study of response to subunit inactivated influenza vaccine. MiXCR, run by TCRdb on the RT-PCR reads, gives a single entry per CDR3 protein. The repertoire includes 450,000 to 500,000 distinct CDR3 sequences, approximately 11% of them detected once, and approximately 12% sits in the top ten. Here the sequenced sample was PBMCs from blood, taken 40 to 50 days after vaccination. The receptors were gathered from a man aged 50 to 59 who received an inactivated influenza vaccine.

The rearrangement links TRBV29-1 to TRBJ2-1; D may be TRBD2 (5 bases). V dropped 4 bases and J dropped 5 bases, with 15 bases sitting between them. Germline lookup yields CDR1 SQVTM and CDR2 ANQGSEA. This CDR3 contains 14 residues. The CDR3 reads CSVGGGGQNNEQFF. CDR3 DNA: TGCAGCGTTGGGGGTGGCGGGCAGAACAATGAGCAGTTCTTC.

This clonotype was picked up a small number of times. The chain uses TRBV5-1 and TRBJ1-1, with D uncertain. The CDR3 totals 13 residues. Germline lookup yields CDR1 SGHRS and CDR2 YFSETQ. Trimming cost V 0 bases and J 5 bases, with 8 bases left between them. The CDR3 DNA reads TGCGCCAGCAGCTTGGGTTTCCGGACTGAAGCTTTCTTT. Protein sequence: CASSLGFRTEAFF.

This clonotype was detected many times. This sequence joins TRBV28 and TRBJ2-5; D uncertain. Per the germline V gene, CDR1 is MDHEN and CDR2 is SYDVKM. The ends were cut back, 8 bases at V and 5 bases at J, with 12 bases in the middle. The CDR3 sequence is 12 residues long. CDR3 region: CASGLRPETQYF. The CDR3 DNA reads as TGTGCCAGCGGCCTTCGCCCGGAGACCCAGTACTTC.

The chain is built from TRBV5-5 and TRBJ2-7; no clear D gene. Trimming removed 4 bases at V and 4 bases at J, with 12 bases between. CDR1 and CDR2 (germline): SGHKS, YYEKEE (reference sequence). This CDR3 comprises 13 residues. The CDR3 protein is CASSTRSVYEQYF. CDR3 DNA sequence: TGTGCCAGCAGCACCAGGTCCGTATACGAGCAGTACTTC.

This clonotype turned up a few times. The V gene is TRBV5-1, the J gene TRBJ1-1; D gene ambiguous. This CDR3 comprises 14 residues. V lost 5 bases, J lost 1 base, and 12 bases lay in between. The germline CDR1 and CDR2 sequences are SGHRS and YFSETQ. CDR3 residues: CASRTTSGNTEAFF. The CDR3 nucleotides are TGCGCCAGCAGGACAACGTCGGGGAACACTGAAGCTTTCTTT.

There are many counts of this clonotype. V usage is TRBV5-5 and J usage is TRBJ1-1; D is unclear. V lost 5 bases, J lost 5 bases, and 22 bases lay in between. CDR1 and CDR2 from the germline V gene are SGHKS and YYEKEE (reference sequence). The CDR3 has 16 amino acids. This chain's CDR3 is CASSYWVGVAGTEAFF. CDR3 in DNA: TGTGCCAGCAGTTACTGGGTGGGTGTGGCGGGGACTGAAGCTTTCTTT.

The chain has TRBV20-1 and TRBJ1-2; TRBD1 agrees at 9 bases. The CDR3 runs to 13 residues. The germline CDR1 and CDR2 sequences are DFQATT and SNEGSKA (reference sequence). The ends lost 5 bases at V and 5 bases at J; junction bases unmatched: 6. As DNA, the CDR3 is TGCAGTGCTGAAACAGGGGGCGAATATGGCTACACCTTC. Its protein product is CSAETGGEYGYTF.

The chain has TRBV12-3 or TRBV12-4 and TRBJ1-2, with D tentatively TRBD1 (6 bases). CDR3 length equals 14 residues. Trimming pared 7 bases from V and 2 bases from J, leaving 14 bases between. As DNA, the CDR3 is TGTGCCAGCAAAGACAGGAGCGGGAACTATGGCTACACCTTC. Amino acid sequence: CASKDRSGNYGYTF.

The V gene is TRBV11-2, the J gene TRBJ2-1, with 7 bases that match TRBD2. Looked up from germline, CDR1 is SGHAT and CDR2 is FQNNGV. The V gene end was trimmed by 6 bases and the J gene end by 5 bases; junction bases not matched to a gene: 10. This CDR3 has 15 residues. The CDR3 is CASRPWAGENNEQFF. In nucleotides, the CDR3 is TGTGCCAGCAGGCCCTGGGCGGGGGAGAACAATGAGCAGTTCTTC. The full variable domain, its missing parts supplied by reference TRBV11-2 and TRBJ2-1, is EAGVAQSPRYKIIEKRQSVAFWCNPISGHATLYWYQQILGQGPKLLIQFQNNGVVDDSQLPKDRFSAERLKGVDSTLKIQPAKLEDSAVYLCASRPWAGENNEQFFGPGTRLTVL.

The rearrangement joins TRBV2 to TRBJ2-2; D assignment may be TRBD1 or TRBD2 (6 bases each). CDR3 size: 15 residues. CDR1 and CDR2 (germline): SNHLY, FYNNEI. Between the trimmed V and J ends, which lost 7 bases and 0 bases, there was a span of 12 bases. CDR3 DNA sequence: TGTGCCAGCAAGGGGCGGGACACGAACACCGGGGAGCTGTTTTTT. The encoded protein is CASKGRDTNTGELFF.

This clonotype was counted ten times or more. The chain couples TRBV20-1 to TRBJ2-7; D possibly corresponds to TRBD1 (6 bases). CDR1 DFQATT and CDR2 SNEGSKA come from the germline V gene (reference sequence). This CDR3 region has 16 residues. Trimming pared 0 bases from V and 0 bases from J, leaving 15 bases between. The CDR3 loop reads CSARDLLGASSYEQYF. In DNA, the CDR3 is TGCAGTGCTAGAGATCTTCTGGGGGCGAGCTCCTACGAGCAGTACTTC.

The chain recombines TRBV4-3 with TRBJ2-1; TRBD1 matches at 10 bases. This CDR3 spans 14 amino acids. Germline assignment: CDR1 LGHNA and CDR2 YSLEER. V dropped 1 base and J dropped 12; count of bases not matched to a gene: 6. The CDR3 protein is CASSQAGQGGGQFF. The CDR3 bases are TGCGCCAGCAGCCAAGCAGGACAGGGGGGTGGGCAGTTCTTC.

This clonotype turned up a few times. CDR3: CASSQDLVAPWEQFF. In nucleotides, the CDR3 is TGCGCCAGCAGCCAAGATTTGGTAGCCCCATGGGAGCAGTTCTTC. The rearrangement links TRBV4-3 to TRBJ2-1; no definite D call. CDR3 length equals 15 residues. V was pared by 0 bases and J by 10 bases, with 16 bases between. Germline CDR1 and CDR2: LGHNA and YSLEER.

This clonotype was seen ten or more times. The CDR3: CAISDPPGTGPYEQYF. The CDR3 bases are TGTGCCATCAGTGACCCGCCCGGGACAGGTCCCTACGAGCAGTACTTC. The rearrangement links TRBV10-3 to TRBJ2-7, with 8 bases that match TRBD1. The germline gives CDR1 ENHRY, CDR2 SYGVKD. V trimming: 3 bases; J trimming: 2 bases; junction bases outside the gene matches: 9. The CDR3 extends over 16 amino acids.

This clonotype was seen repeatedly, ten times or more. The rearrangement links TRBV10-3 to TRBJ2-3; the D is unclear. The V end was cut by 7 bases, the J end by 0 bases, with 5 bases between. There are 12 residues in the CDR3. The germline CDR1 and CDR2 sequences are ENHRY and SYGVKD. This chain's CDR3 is CAIKDSTDTQYF. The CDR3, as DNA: TGTGCCATCAAGGACAGCACAGATACGCAGTATTTT.

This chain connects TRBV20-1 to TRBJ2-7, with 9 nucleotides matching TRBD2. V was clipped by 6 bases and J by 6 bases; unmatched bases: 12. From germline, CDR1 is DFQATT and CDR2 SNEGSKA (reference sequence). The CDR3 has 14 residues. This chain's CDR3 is CSARAGGAPGEQYF. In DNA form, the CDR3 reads TGCAGTGCCAGGGCGGGAGGGGCTCCGGGCGAGCAGTACTTC.

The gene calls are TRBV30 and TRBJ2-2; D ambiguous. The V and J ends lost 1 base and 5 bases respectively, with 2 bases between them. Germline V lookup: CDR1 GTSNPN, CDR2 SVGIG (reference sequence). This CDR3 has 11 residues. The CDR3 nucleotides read TGTGCCTGGAGTGATACCGGGGAGCTGTTTTTT. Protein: CAWSDTGELFF.